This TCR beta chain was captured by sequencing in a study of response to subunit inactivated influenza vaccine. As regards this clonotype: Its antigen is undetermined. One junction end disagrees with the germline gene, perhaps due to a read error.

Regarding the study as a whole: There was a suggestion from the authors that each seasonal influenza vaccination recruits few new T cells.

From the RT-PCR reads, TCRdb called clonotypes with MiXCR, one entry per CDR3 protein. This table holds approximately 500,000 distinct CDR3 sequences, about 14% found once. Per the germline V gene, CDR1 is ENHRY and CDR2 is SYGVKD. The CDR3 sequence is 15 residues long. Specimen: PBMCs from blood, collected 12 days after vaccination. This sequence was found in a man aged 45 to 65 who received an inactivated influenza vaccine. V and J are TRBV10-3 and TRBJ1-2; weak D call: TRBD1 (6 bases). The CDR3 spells CAITERTDAAYGYTF. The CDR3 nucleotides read TGTGCCATCACTGAGCGGACAGACGCCGCATATGGCTACACCTTC.